What follows is one T cell receptor (beta chain) and its context. Its antigen remains unknown. This entry belongs to a study of vaccination effects on CD4 cells after COVID-19. Study context: All study participants received two doses of BNT162b2 or mRNA-1273 vaccine.

Before any sequencing was done, the ViraFEST assay used viral peptide pools to expand antigen-specific CD4+ T cells. CD4+ T cells were isolated after 10 days of culture. PCR-confirmed SARS-CoV-2 infection occurred in the person between March and December 2020. After 1.5 million to 2 million PBMC were placed in each well, they were cultured with about 10 IU/ml IL-2 and approximately 9.7 ug/ml peptides. V was pared by 5 bases and J by 10 bases, with 20 bases between. Germline V gene data show CDR1 as LGHNT and CDR2 as FRNRAP. The CDR3 is 14 amino acids. Measured with immunoSEQ multiplex PCR; TCRdb has only the in-frame clones, and not every one. This table holds about 45,000 clones, around 66% found once.

This rearrangement joins TRBV12-5 to TRBJ2-5; perhaps D is TRBD1 or TRBD2 (6 bases each). The source material was CD4+ T cells from PBMCs cultured with a peptide pool, sampled before COVID-19 vaccination. The TCR sequence derives from a human donor who had a prior SARS-CoV-2 infection. CDR3 coding DNA: TGTGCTAGTGGTGGGCGGGACACTGGCCTCGTCCAGTACTTC. It translates to CASGGRDTGLVQYF.